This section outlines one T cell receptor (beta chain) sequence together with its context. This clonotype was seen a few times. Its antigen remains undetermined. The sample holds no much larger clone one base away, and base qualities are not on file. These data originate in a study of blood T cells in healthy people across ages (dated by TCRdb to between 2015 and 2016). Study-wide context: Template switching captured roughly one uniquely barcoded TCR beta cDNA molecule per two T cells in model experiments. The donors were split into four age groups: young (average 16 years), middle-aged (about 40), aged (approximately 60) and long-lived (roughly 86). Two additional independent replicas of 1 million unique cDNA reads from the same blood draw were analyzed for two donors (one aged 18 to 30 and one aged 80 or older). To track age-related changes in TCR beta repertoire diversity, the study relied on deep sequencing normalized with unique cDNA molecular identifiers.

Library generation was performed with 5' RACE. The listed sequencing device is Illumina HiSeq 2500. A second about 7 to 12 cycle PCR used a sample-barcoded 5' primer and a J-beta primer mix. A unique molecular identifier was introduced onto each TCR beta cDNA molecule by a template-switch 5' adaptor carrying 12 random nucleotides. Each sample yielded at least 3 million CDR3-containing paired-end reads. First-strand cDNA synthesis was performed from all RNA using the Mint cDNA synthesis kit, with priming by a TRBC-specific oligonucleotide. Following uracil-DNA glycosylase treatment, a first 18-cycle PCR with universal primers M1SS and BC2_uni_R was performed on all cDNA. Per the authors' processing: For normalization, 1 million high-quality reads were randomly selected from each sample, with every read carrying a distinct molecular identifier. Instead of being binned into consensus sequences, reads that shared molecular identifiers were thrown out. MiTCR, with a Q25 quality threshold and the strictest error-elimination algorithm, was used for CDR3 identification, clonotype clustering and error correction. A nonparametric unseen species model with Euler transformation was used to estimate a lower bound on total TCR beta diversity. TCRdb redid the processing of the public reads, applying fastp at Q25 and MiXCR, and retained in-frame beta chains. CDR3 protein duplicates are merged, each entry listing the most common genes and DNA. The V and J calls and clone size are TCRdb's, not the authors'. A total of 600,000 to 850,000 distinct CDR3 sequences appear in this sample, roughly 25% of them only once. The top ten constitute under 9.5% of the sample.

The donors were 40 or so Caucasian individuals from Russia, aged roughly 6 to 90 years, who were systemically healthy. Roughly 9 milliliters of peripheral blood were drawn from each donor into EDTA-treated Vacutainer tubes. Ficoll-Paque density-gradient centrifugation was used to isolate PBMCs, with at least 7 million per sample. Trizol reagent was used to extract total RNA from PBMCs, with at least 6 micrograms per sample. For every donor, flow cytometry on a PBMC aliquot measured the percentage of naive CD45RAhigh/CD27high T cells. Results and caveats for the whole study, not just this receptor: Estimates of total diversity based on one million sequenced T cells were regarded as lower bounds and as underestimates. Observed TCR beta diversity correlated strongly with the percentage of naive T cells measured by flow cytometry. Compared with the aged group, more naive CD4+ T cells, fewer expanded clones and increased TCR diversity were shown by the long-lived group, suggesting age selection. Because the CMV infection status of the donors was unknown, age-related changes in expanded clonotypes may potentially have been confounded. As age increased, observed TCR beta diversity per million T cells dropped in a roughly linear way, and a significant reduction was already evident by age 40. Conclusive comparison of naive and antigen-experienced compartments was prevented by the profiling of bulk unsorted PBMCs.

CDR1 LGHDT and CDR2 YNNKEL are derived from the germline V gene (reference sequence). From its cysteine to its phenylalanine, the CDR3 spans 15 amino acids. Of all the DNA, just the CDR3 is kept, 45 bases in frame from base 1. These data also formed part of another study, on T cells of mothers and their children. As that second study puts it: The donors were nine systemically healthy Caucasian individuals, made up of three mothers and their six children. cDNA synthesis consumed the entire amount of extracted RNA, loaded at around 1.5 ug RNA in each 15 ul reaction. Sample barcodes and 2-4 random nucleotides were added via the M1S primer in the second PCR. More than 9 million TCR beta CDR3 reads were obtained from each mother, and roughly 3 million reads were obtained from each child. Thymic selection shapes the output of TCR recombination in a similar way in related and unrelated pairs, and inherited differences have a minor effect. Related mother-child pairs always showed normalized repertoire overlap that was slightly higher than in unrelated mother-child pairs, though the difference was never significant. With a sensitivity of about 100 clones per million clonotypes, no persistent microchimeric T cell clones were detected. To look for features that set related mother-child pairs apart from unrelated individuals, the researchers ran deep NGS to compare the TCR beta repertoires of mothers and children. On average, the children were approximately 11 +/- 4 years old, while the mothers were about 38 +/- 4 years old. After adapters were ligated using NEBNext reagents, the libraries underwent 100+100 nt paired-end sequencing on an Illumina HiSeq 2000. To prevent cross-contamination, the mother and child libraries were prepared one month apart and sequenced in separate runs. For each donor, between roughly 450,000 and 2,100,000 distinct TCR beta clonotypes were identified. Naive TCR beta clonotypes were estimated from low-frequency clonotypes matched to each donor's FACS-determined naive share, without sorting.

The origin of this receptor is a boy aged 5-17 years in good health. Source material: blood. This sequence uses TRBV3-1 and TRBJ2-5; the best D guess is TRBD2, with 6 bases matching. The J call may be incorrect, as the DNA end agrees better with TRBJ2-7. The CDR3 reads CASSQDPGVGREQYF. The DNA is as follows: TGTGCCAGCAGCCAAGATCCGGGAGTGGGGCGCGAGCAGTACTTC.